The present T cell receptor beta chain was sequenced within a study of blood T cell repertoires in COVID-19. Germline CDR1 SGHRS, CDR2 YFSETQ. The trim removed 4 bases at V and 4 bases at J, leaving 4 bases unmatched. This CDR3 region has 14 residues. Method: immunoSEQ multiplex PCR; TCRdb's copy keeps in-frame clones and lacks some. Of about 69,000 clones listed, 80% to 85% are singletons. Sequencing input: peripheral blood. The TCR was taken from a woman of 80 years or more with acute or convalescent COVID-19. The V call is TRBV5-1, the J call TRBJ2-2; 7 bases map to TRBD2. The CDR3 loop reads CASSPGGGTGELFF. The CDR3 nucleotides are TGCGCCAGCAGCCCTGGGGGGGGCACCGGGGAGCTGTTTTTT.